This TCR beta chain was observed in a study of blood T cell repertoires in COVID-19 (dated by TCRdb to the early 2020s). Concerning the study at large: Samples covering the acute and convalescent phases of COVID-19 were provided by collaborators in the United States, Italy and Spain. The prospective study material was composed of cDNA or gDNA derived from T cells, B-cell-depleted T cells, or PBMCs. Deeply sampled blood TCRbeta repertoires from subjects exposed to, actively infected with, or recovered from COVID-19 were included in the dataset. The repertoires were made available in a free public database intended to serve as a resource for research on the immune response to SARS-CoV-2. Samples came from the ongoing ImmuneRACE study (first 160 participants) plus 1,254 subjects from 6 global collaborators. A de-identified subject ID, COVID-19 status, age in years and sex were almost always included in the sample metadata. HLA class I and class II types, where available, came from metadata supplied by the sample provider rather than from assay-based typing. The paper as a whole reports these results and caveats: How much clinical and demographic metadata was included differed by source and by participant, and the metadata was provided uncurated.

The CDR3 holds 11 amino acids from the cysteine to the phenylalanine. Here the CDR3 DNA is all that survives: 33 bases in frame from base 1. Via the germline V gene (reference sequence), CDR1 is LNHDA and CDR2 SQIVND. One collaborating source in Seattle enrolled patients during active infection and followed them longitudinally through the course of disease. The collaborating institutions used their own protocols to collect whole blood in K2EDTA tubes. For TCRbeta analysis, collaborator samples were shipped as frozen whole blood, as isolated PBMCs, or as DNA extracted from either sample type. On this clone: The specificity of this receptor is unknown. A junction end diverges from the germline sequence, so it may reflect a read error.

TCRbeta CDR3 regions were amplified from genomic DNA using the immunoSEQ Assay, a bias-controlled multiplex PCR. Under the source paper's analysis protocol: Within the assay, amplification of reference gene primers was used to estimate how many nucleated cells each sample contained. Sequence reads were collapsed and filtered to measure the absolute abundance of every unique TCRbeta CDR3 rearrangement. For each sample, productive Simpson clonality was calculated as the square root of Simpson's diversity index over productive rearrangements. As stored in TCRdb, this immuneACCESS dataset retains in-frame rearrangements with V and J assigned. A fraction of the clones does not appear; measured against another copy, unresolved V genes explain less than half of the discrepancy, and the remainder lacks a known reason. V and J calls and clone size follow that table, whereas D and trimming were derived from the DNA. This sample lists about 130,000 clones; roughly nine tenths were detected once. Around 10% of the sample lies in the top ten.

The sequenced sample was peripheral blood. The rearrangement combines TRBV19 with TRBJ1-1; 7 bases in the middle match TRBD1. The sequence was collected from a woman aged 70-85 years with COVID-19, enrolled during active disease. The nucleotide sequence reads TGTGCCAGTAGTACCGATTCCGAGGACAGGTTT. It is translated as CASSTDSEDRF.